What follows are 13 T cell receptor beta chains derived from one specimen sequenced in a study of sequential checkpoint blockade in melanoma (dated by TCRdb to about 2019). In light of the paper, this sample's treatment or condition label describes: randomized to nivolumab then ipilimumab (arm A) or the reverse (arm B). The library relied on the immunoSEQ multiplex PCR assay. TCRdb retrieved this table from immuneACCESS and kept in-frame rearrangements only. Not all clones are present; in checked studies, unresolved V genes account for under half, and no reason is known for the remainder. Across this sample there are some 18,000 clones, with under 85% seen only once. More than 4% of the sample lies in the top ten. Specimen: tumor tissue (inferred from file names), collected from a patient given nivolumab and ipilimumab in sequence. Every receptor here comes from a human donor with melanoma.

This clone was detected a few times. This chain joins TRBV19 and TRBJ1-2; D might be TRBD1 (5 bases). V was trimmed by 5 bases and J by 7 bases, leaving 14 bases between them. CDR3 length: 13 amino acids. Germline V gene data show CDR1 as LNHDA and CDR2 as SQIVND (reference sequence). Here the CDR3 reads CASSFRDSGGYTF. DNA of the CDR3: TGTGCCAGTAGTTTTAGGGACTCCGGTGGCTACACCTTC.

This chain links TRBV6-8 with TRBJ1-2; maybe TRBD1 (5 bases). Germline V gene sequence: CDR1 MNHGY, CDR2 SAAAGT. V lost 2 bases and J 7 bases, leaving 11 bases between the germline ends. This CDR3 has 13 residues. CDR3 sequence (DNA): TGTGCCAGCAGTTACGTCCAGGGTGGTGGCTACACCTTC. Translating it yields CASSYVQGGGYTF.

The chain uses TRBV6-8 and TRBJ2-1, with TRBD1 matching 7 bases. Trimming at V came to 7 bases and at J to 2 bases, leaving 8 bases not matched to a gene. The CDR3 consists of 15 residues. Germline CDR1 reads MNHGY; CDR2 reads SAAAGT. CDR3 amino acids: CASIPRDRAYNEQFF. In DNA, the CDR3 is TGTGCCAGCATCCCCCGGGACAGAGCCTACAATGAGCAGTTCTTC.

V gene TRBV15 combines with J gene TRBJ2-1; 7 bases agree with TRBD2. The CDR3 runs to 15 residues. The trim removed 2 bases at V and 6 bases at J, leaving 7 bases unmatched. Germline V gene lookup returns CDR1 LNHNV and CDR2 YYDKDF (reference sequence). In DNA, the CDR3 is TGTGCCACCAGCAGAACTCCGGGACTACTCAATGAGCAGTTCTTC. Amino acid sequence: CATSRTPGLLNEQFF.

This clone was seen once. The chain is built from TRBV30 and TRBJ1-4, with 7 bases identical to TRBD1. Germline V gene data show CDR1 as GTSNPN and CDR2 as SVGIG (reference sequence). The CDR3 has 14 residues. After removal of 1 base from V and 8 bases from J, the junction contained 7 bases not matched to a gene. CDR3 bases: TGTGCCTGGAGTGCCAGGGGGGTGGGAGAAAAACTGTTTTTT. Translation: CAWSARGVGEKLFF.

This clone is deemed medium-sized (0.01 to 0.1%). V is TRBV6-8 and J is TRBJ1-5; TRBD1 matches 10 bases. The CDR3 covers 19 residues. From germline, CDR1 is MNHGY and CDR2 SAAAGT. The junction had 8 bases not matched to a gene; V was cut back by 0 bases and J by 0 bases. CDR3 region: CASSYSPTGGELSNQPQHF. The CDR3 bases are TGTGCCAGCAGTTACTCGCCGACAGGGGGCGAACTTAGCAATCAGCCCCAGCATTTT.

The rearrangement joins TRBV11-1 to TRBJ2-1, with D tentatively TRBD2 (6 bases). Germline CDR1 and CDR2: SGHAT and FQDESV (reference sequence). There are 14 residues in the CDR3. With 4 bases removed from V and 6 bases from J, the gap between germline ends came to 13 bases. The CDR3 region has the DNA TGTGCCAGCAGCTCCAACGCGGGGTCCAATGAGCAGTTCTTC. Translated: CASSSNAGSNEQFF.

V is TRBV5-1 and J is TRBJ1-2; the D is unclear. Trimming removed 0 bases from V and 7 bases from J, with 13 bases in between. Germline values: CDR1 SGHRS, CDR2 YFSETQ. This CDR3 is built from 14 residues. CDR3 DNA sequence: TGCGCCAGCAGCTTGGATAGGGTTTGGTCTGGCTACACCTTC. Its translation: CASSLDRVWSGYTF.

The V call is TRBV9, the J call TRBJ2-7; D call uncertain. The V and J ends lost 5 bases and 0 bases respectively, with 9 bases between them. CDR1 and CDR2 from the germline V gene are SGDLS and YYNGEE. The CDR3 is 13 amino acids. CDR3: CASSLVVSYEQYF. In DNA, the CDR3 is TGTGCCAGCAGTTTAGTCGTCTCCTACGAGCAGTACTTC.

The V and J genes are TRBV18 and TRBJ1-1; weak D call: TRBD1 (5 bases). The germline V and J ends were trimmed by 3 bases and 1 base, with 6 bases remaining between them. This CDR3 is 13 amino acids long. Per germline, CDR1 KGHSH and CDR2 LQKENI. The DNA for the CDR3 is TGTGCCAGCTCACCGACAGCGAACACTGAAGCTTTCTTT. Protein: CASSPTANTEAFF.

This rearrangement joins TRBV14 to TRBJ2-6; 10 bases align to TRBD1. Germline V CDR1 and CDR2: SGHDN, FVKESK. The CDR3 runs 18 residues. Losses at the gene ends were 1 base for V and 5 bases for J; bases not matched to a gene: 8. Written as DNA, the CDR3 is TGTGCCAGCAGCCAAGGGTCCGGGACAGGGGTGAGGGCCAACGTCCTGACTTTC. Its protein is CASSQGSGTGVRANVLTF.

The genes are TRBV18 and TRBJ2-1; D gene ambiguous. This CDR3 is built from 12 residues. Germline-derived CDR1 and CDR2 are KGHSH and LQKENI. Trimming shortened V by 3 bases and J by 5 bases, and 5 bases separated the two germline ends. The CDR3 region has the DNA TGTGCCAGCTCACCTTTTGACAATGAGCAGTTCTTC. This translates into CASSPFDNEQFF.

The CDR3 loop is CATSPTGTSVYEQFF. The CDR3 nucleotides are TGTGCCACCAGCCCAACCGGGACTAGCGTCTATGAGCAGTTCTTC. V and J are TRBV15 and TRBJ2-1; 10 bases are shared with TRBD2. CDR3 length: 15 residues. The germline gives CDR1 LNHNV, CDR2 YYDKDF (reference sequence). The ends lost 5 bases at V and 8 bases at J; junction bases unmatched: 9.